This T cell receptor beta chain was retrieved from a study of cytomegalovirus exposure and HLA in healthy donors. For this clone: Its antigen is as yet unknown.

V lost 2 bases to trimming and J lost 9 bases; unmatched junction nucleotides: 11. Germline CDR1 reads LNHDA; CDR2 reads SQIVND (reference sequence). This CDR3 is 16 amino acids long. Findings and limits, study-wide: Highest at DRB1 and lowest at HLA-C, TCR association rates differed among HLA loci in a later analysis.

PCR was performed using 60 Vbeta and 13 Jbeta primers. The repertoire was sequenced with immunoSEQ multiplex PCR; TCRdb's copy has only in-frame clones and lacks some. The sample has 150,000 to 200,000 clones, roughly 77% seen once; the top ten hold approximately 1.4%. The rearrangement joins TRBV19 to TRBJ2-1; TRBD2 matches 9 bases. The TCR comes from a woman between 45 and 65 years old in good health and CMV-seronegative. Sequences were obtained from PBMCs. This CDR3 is CASSISRWLAGLEQFF. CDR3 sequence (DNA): TGTGCCAGTAGTATATCCCGTTGGCTAGCGGGACTTGAGCAGTTCTTC. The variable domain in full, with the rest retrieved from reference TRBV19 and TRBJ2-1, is DGGITQSPKYLFRKEGQNVTLSCEQNLNHDAMYWYRQDPGQGLRLIYYSQIVNDFQKGDIAEGYSVSREKKESFPLTVTSAQKNPTAFYLCASSISRWLAGLEQFFGPGTRLTVL.